Sequencing of this TCR beta chain was carried out in a study of blood T cells in healthy people across ages. About the research overall: In model experiments, template switching was able to capture about one barcoded beta molecule for every two T cells that were present.

The CDR3 contains 17 residues. Germline V lookup: CDR1 MNHEY, CDR2 SVGEGT. The V end lost 2 bases, the J end lost 0 bases, and 17 bases lay between the germline ends. Whole-study results and caveats: Since the PBMCs were unsorted, naive and antigen-experienced cells could not be conclusively compared. Correlation between TCR beta diversity and naive T cell percentage was strong.

This clonotype was found many times. No antigen is known for it. The use of a sample-barcoded 5' primer and a J-beta primer mix characterized a second PCR of 7 to 11 cycles. Tagging of each cDNA molecule was performed by a template-switch adaptor with 12 random nucleotides. TCRdb recomputed calls from the 5' RACE reads with MiXCR, one row per CDR3 protein. The table has about 1.6 million distinct CDR3 sequences, 34% seen once. This TCR came from a woman aged 30 to 39 in good health. Sequencing was done on a sample of blood. This chain joins TRBV6-2 or TRBV6-3 and TRBJ2-7; D may be TRBD1 or TRBD2 (5 bases each). The CDR3 reads CASSYLTGTGNSYEQYF. The CDR3, as DNA: TGTGCCAGCAGTTACCTCACCGGGACGGGGAACTCCTACGAGCAGTACTTC.